The 16 T cell receptor beta chains below come from one sample, sequenced in a study of human T cells and chemical hapten exposure. TCRdb reprocessed the 5' RACE reads via MiXCR and lists one record per CDR3 protein. The sample has over 95,000 distinct CDR3 sequences, around a fifth seen once; the top ten hold approximately 2.6%. Whole blood, unfractionated, served as the material for total RNA extraction. The receptors here all came from a human donor in good health.

This clonotype came up a few times. The chain is built from TRBV5-5 and TRBJ2-7; D is unclear. CDR1 is SGHKS, CDR2 YYEKEE, per germline (reference sequence). Trimming pared 0 bases from V and 2 bases from J, leaving 9 bases between. CDR3 size: 14 residues. CDR3: CASSLGSPTYEQYF. Here the CDR3 DNA reads TGTGCCAGCAGCTTGGGCAGTCCTACCTACGAGCAGTACTTC.

The chain carries TRBV7-9 and TRBJ1-6; 8 bases align to TRBD1. The CDR3 spans 14 residues. The V gene's germline CDR1 is SEHNR and CDR2 FQNEAQ (reference sequence). V trimming: 5 bases; J trimming: 10 bases; junction bases outside the gene matches: 7. CDR3 nucleotides: TGTGCCAGCAGCCCGACAGGGGCTGGGTCACCCCTCCACTTT. It codes for CASSPTGAGSPLHF.

This clonotype turned up a few times. The chain recombines TRBV20-1 with TRBJ2-5; the D gene could be TRBD1 or TRBD2 (6 bases each). This CDR3 has 14 residues. Germline CDR1 is DFQATT and CDR2 is SNEGSKA (reference sequence). The germline V and J ends were trimmed by 8 bases and 5 bases, with 21 bases remaining between them. This chain's CDR3 is CSCTGAWFSETQYF. The CDR3 DNA reads TGCAGTTGTACGGGGGCCTGGTTTTCGGAGACCCAGTACTTC.

This clonotype came up a few times. The chain uses TRBV2 and TRBJ2-1; D possibly corresponds to TRBD2 (5 bases). The CDR3 has 14 residues. The germline V and J ends were trimmed by 0 bases and 6 bases, with 9 bases remaining between them. Germline loops: CDR1 SNHLY, CDR2 FYNNEI. The CDR3: CASSEAGVRNEQFF. The CDR3 DNA follows: TGTGCCAGCAGTGAAGCCGGGGTTCGCAATGAGCAGTTCTTC.

The rearrangement links TRBV10-2 to TRBJ1-5; no reliable D call. This CDR3 spans 13 amino acids. V lost 3 bases, J lost 3 bases, and 6 bases lay in between. The germline V gene has CDR1 WSHSY and CDR2 SAAADI. CDR3 loop: CASSDSVNQPQHF. The DNA for the CDR3 is TGCGCCAGCAGTGACAGTGTCAATCAGCCCCAGCATTTT.

The chain carries TRBV12-3 or TRBV12-4 and TRBJ1-4, with TRBD1 matching 8 bases. The length of the CDR3 is 14 residues. The ends lost 4 bases at V and 6 bases at J; junction bases unmatched: 4. The CDR3 spells CASSSRGLDEKLFF. As DNA, the CDR3 is TGTGCCAGCAGTTCCAGGGGGCTGGATGAAAAACTGTTTTTT.

This clonotype turned up a few times. The rearrangement links TRBV2 to TRBJ1-2, with a tentative D call TRBD1 (6 bases). Looked up from germline, CDR1 is SNHLY and CDR2 is FYNNEI. The CDR3 is 13 amino acids. Trimming removed 8 bases at V and 2 bases at J, with 12 bases between. The CDR3 DNA reads as TGTGCCAGCGATAGGGACACCAACTATGGCTACACCTTC. This gives the protein CASDRDTNYGYTF.

The V call is TRBV5-6, the J call TRBJ2-2, with TRBD1 as a possible D gene (5 bases). CDR1 and CDR2 (germline): SGHDT, YYEEEE. CDR3 length: 15 residues. V dropped 0 bases and J dropped 4 bases, with 10 bases sitting between them. The CDR3 DNA is TGTGCCAGCAGCTTGGCAGGGCATGTCACCGGGGAGCTGTTTTTT. Amino acids: CASSLAGHVTGELFF.

This clonotype was counted at least ten times. The CDR3 DNA is TGTGCCAGCAGCTTCAGTTCTAGCGGCAATGAGCAGTTCTTC. Translated, it gives CASSFSSSGNEQFF. The chain combines TRBV11-1 with TRBJ2-1; 7 bases match TRBD2. CDR1 is SGHAT, CDR2 FQDESV, per germline (reference sequence). V lost 3 bases to trimming and J lost 6 bases; unmatched junction nucleotides: 5. The CDR3 covers 14 residues.

The V gene is TRBV6-2 or TRBV6-3, the J gene TRBJ1-1, with TRBD1 identical over 7 bases. This CDR3 is built from 13 residues. The germline V gene encodes CDR1 MNHEY and CDR2 SVGEGT. Unmatched junction bases numbered 10, after V lost 8 bases and J lost 7 bases. CDR3 residues: CASRTQGGGEAFF. CDR3 nucleotide sequence: TGTGCCAGCCGAACCCAGGGGGGGGGTGAAGCTTTCTTT.

The chain is built from TRBV29-1 and TRBJ2-5; either TRBD1 or TRBD2 may fit D (5 bases each). The CDR3 contains 13 residues. CDR1 and CDR2 from the germline V gene are SQVTM and ANQGSEA. The V end lost 4 bases, the J end lost 1 base, and 10 bases lay between the germline ends. CDR3 amino acids: CSVGPGTQETQYF. CDR3 sequence (DNA): TGCAGCGTTGGCCCCGGGACCCAAGAGACCCAGTACTTC.

In this sample, this clonotype turned up a few times. The chain combines TRBV13 with TRBJ2-3; 12 nucleotides align to TRBD2. V lost 5 bases, J lost 3 bases, and 3 bases stayed unmatched. The germline gives CDR1 PRHDT, CDR2 FYEKMQ (reference sequence). CDR3 size: 15 residues. The CDR3 loop reads CASSETSGRTDTQYF. CDR3 coding DNA: TGTGCCAGCAGCGAAACTAGCGGGAGGACAGATACGCAGTATTTT.

This clonotype was observed a handful of times. The chain employs TRBV4-1 and TRBJ2-1; the D gene is possibly TRBD2 (5 bases). The germline gives CDR1 MGHRA, CDR2 YSYEKL. The CDR3 covers 17 residues. V gave up 5 bases and J gave up 6 bases, with 23 bases separating them. The CDR3 coding sequence is TGCGCCAGCAGCTCACCCCGGGGAGAAGTGTGGGGCAATGAGCAGTTCTTC. As protein: CASSSPRGEVWGNEQFF.

The chain carries TRBV29-1 and TRBJ2-1; TRBD1 matches at 12 bases. The germline V gene has CDR1 SQVTM and CDR2 ANQGSEA. This CDR3 comprises 16 residues. V lost 1 base and J lost 9; bases outside the gene matches: 10. CDR3 sequence: CSVEGGQGAMKGEQFF. The CDR3, as DNA: TGCAGCGTTGAAGGGGGACAGGGGGCTATGAAGGGTGAGCAGTTCTTC.

The sample holds many counts of this clonotype. The chain couples TRBV6-6 to TRBJ1-2; TRBD1 might be the D (5 bases). The germline V gene encodes CDR1 MNHNY and CDR2 SVGAGI (reference sequence). V was pared by 4 bases and J by 6 bases, with 15 bases between. The CDR3 covers 14 residues. The DNA of the CDR3 is TGTGCCAGCAGTTTGGTTATCGGGGCGGATGGCTACACCTTC. As protein: CASSLVIGADGYTF.

For the CDR3, the DNA is TGTGCCAGCAGCCGGGATAACTATGGCTACACCTTC. It encodes CASSRDNYGYTF. The gene calls are TRBV6-5 and TRBJ1-2, with D unclear. The V end lost 6 bases, the J end lost 1 base, and 6 bases lay between the germline ends. The CDR3 consists of 12 residues. CDR1 and CDR2 (germline): MNHEY, SVGAGI.